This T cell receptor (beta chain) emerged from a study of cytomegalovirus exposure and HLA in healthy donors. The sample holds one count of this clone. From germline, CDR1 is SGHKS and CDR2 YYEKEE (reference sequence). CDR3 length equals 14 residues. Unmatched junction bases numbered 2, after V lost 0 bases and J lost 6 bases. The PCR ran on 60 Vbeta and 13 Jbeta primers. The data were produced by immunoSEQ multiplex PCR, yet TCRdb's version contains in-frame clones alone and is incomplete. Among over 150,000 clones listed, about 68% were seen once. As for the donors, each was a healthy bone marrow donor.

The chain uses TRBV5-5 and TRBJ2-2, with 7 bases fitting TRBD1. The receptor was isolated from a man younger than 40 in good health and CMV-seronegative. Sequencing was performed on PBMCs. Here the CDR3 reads CASSLGQGPGELFF. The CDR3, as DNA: TGTGCCAGCAGCTTGGGACAGGGTCCCGGGGAGCTGTTTTTT.